The rows below give T cell receptor beta chains drawn from one sample of a study of cytomegalovirus exposure and HLA in healthy donors. The method was immunoSEQ multiplex PCR; TCRdb's version includes in-frame clones alone and lacks a portion of them. Of 97,000 or so clones listed, more than 85% are singletons. Sequencing input: PBMCs. These receptors all stem from a man aged 18 to 29 in good health and CMV-seropositive. The CDR3 runs from the conserved cysteine through the conserved F or W. The D gene is left open where the match is weak. The size entry is marked missing in some rows and otherwise reads once, few, many or a size class.

d_call j_call v_call clone_size cdr3_length cdr3_aa cdr3_nt
TRBD2 TRBJ2-3 TRBV7-9 - 14 CASRPGLETDTQYF TGTGCCAGCAGACCGGGACTAGAGACAGATACGCAGTATTTT
- TRBJ2-7 TRBV27 - 14 CASALGQDHYEQYF TGTGCCAGCGCCCTGGGTCAGGATCACTACGAGCAGTACTTC
- TRBJ1-1 TRBV5-1 - 14 CASTNYRENTEAFF TGCGCCAGCACCAACTACAGGGAGAACACTGAAGCTTTCTTT
- TRBJ2-2 TRBV18 - 15 CASSPPAGHTGELFF TGTGCCAGCTCACCACCCGCGGGACACACCGGGGAGCTGTTTTTT
- TRBJ2-2 TRBV12-5 few 15 CASAKDIANTGELFF TGTGCTAGTGCGAAGGACATCGCGAACACCGGGGAGCTGTTTTTT
TRBD2 TRBJ2-7 TRBV7-3 - 15 CASSLTGGSSYEQYF TGTGCCAGCAGCTTAACGGGCGGGAGCTCCTACGAGCAGTACTTC
TRBD2 TRBJ2-5 TRBV7-2 - 14 CASSTSGGLETQYF TGTGCCAGCAGCACTAGCGGGGGGCTGGAGACCCAGTACTTC
- TRBJ2-3 TRBV11-3 - 11 CASQGSDTQYF TGTGCCAGTCAGGGATCAGATACGCAGTATTTT
- TRBJ2-2 TRBV13 - 13 CASSLQGPGELFF TGTGCCAGCAGCTTGCAGGGTCCCGGGGAGCTGTTTTTT
TRBD2 TRBJ2-7 TRBV14 - 17 CASSQVYGTSERYEQYF TGTGCCAGCAGCCAAGTTTACGGGACTAGCGAACGTTACGAGCAGTACTTC
- TRBJ2-3 TRBV19 - 15 CASSTNRRSTDTQYF TGTGCCAGTAGTACAAACAGGCGGAGCACAGATACGCAGTATTTT
- TRBJ2-5 TRBV11-2 - 12 CASTRDQETQYF TGTGCCAGCACCAGGGACCAAGAGACCCAGTACTTC
- TRBJ2-7 TRBV19 - 14 CASSISTEAYEQYF TGTGCCAGTAGTATATCGACAGAGGCCTACGAGCAGTACTTC
TRBD2 TRBJ2-7 TRBV7-6 - 16 CASSLGLAGTLYEQYF TGTGCCAGCAGCCTCGGACTAGCGGGCACCCTTTACGAGCAGTACTTC
- TRBJ1-2 TRBV28 - 14 CASSQDGTPYGYTF TGTGCCAGCAGTCAAGACGGGACACCTTATGGCTACACCTTC
- TRBJ2-2 TRBV6-1 - 12 CASTIRQGDLFF TGTGCCAGCACCATCCGACAAGGGGATCTGTTTTTT
- TRBJ1-1 TRBV20-1 - 11 CSASPGVGAFF TGCAGTGCTAGTCCCGGGGTAGGGGCTTTCTTT
TRBD1 TRBJ1-2 TRBV28 - 15 CASRQGQGESYGYTF TGTGCCAGCAGACAAGGACAGGGAGAGTCCTATGGCTACACCTTC
TRBD2 TRBJ2-7 TRBV6-1 once 15 CASSESSGSWYEQYF TGTGCCAGCAGTGAATCCAGCGGGAGCTGGTACGAGCAGTACTTC
TRBD1 TRBJ1-1 TRBV29-1 - 11 CSGSGGREAFF TGCAGCGGGTCAGGGGGCCGTGAAGCTTTCTTT
- TRBJ1-5 TRBV6-1 - 13 CASSIHGDQPQHF TGTGCCAGCAGTATACACGGGGATCAGCCCCAGCATTTT
- TRBJ2-7 TRBV5-1 few 16 CASSLTAVAESYEQYF TGCGCCAGCAGCTTGACGGCGGTAGCGGAGTCCTACGAGCAGTACTTC